This T cell receptor beta chain derives from a study of T cell repertoires in cytomegalovirus infection. Overall study context: Recently described HLA-C-restricted plus well-studied HLA-B-restricted CMV epitopes were used.

The CDR3 sequence is 14 residues long. V was trimmed by 0 bases and J by 7 bases, leaving 10 bases between them. Germline-derived CDR1 and CDR2 are LGHNA and YSLEER. General study results and limits: Ex vivo responses were dominated by HLA-C-restricted CMV-specific TCR beta clonotypes.

This clonotype was detected only a few times. Antigen: not known. TCRdb itself ran the reads through MiXCR, one entry per CDR3 protein. Of around 900,000 distinct CDR3 sequences listed, approximately 31% are singletons. The clonotype comes from a human donor in good health (CMV status not recorded). Some clones in this sample may be carry-over from other donors' samples. The source was cultured CD8+ T cells from PBMCs, collected from culture after CMV antigen stimulation. The V gene is TRBV4-3, the J gene TRBJ1-5; tentatively, D is TRBD1 (6 bases). The CDR3 coding sequence is TGCGCCAGCAGCCAAGATCAGGGGCCACAGCCCCAGCATTTT. Protein product: CASSQDQGPQPQHF.